One sample yielded the 30 T cell receptor beta chains listed below, sequenced in a study of blood T cells in healthy people across ages. A sample-barcoded 5' primer and a J-beta primer mix were used in a second PCR of roughly 7 to 11 cycles. Using its own MiXCR run on the 5' RACE reads, TCRdb lists one record per CDR3 protein. The repertoire includes about 1.6 million distinct CDR3 sequences, roughly 30% of them detected once, and about 11% sits in the top ten. Sequenced sample: blood. The receptors come from a woman in her thirties in good health.

In its sample, this clonotype was seen a few times. The rearrangement uses TRBV20-1 and TRBJ1-2; D not certain. This CDR3 region has 13 residues. Germline V lookup: CDR1 DFQATT, CDR2 SNEGSKA (reference sequence). The ends were cut back, 0 bases at V and 3 bases at J, with 8 bases in the middle. The CDR3 bases are TGCAGTGCTAGAGAAGGCCTCCACTATGGCTACACCTTC. Translation gives CSAREGLHYGYTF.

This clonotype showed up just a few times. The CDR3 loop reads CAWRGTTYTDTQYF. CDR3 bases: TGTGCCTGGAGGGGGACTACCTACACAGATACGCAGTATTTT. The J gene is TRBJ2-3, the V gene TRBV30; 7 bases are a match to TRBD2. The V gene end was trimmed by 3 bases and the J gene end by 2 bases; junction bases not matched to a gene: 5. The CDR3 is 14 residues long. Germline values: CDR1 GTSNPN, CDR2 SVGIG (reference sequence).

This clonotype was recorded at least ten times. The chain links TRBV20-1 to TRBJ2-7; 7 bases are a match to TRBD1. After removal of 0 bases from V and 2 bases from J, the junction contained 13 bases not matched to a gene. Germline-derived CDR1 and CDR2 are DFQATT and SNEGSKA (reference sequence). This CDR3 contains 17 residues. The CDR3 is CSARDLRHGTETYEQYF. For the CDR3, the DNA is TGCAGTGCTAGAGATTTGCGTCACGGGACAGAGACCTACGAGCAGTACTTC.

The chain recombines TRBV6-1 with TRBJ2-1; 10 bases map to TRBD2. The CDR3 consists of 14 residues. J was trimmed by 5 bases and V by 7 bases; bases with no gene match: 5. CDR1 is MNHNS, CDR2 SASEGT, per germline. CDR3 residues: CASTRTSGNNEQFF. The DNA of the CDR3 is TGTGCCAGCACGCGGACTAGCGGTAACAATGAGCAGTTCTTC.

V gene TRBV6-1 combines with J gene TRBJ1-6, with D possibly matching TRBD1 (5 bases). Germline V CDR1 and CDR2: MNHNS, SASEGT. CDR3 length: 15 amino acids. Trimming took off 6 bases at V and 0 bases at J, with 9 bases between the two ends. Here the CDR3 reads CASRDMSSYNSPLHF. The CDR3 DNA is TGTGCCAGCAGGGACATGAGCTCCTATAATTCACCCCTCCACTTT.

This clonotype has a single count. The rearrangement links TRBV12-3 or TRBV12-4 to TRBJ1-2; TRBD1 aligns across 7 bases. CDR3 length equals 15 residues. Trimming took 6 bases from V and 4 from J; bases not matched to a gene: 11. The CDR3 protein is CASSQGEGGVYGYTF. CDR3 nucleotides: TGTGCCAGCAGCCAGGGGGAAGGGGGAGTCTATGGCTACACCTTC.

The chain couples TRBV7-9 to TRBJ2-5; the match to TRBD2 covers 10 bases. Unmatched junction bases numbered 6, after V lost 0 bases and J lost 5 bases. Germline V CDR1 and CDR2: SEHNR, FQNEAQ (reference sequence). This CDR3 has 16 residues. The CDR3 protein is CASSLASAGGMETQYF. Written as DNA, the CDR3 is TGTGCCAGCAGCTTAGCCTCAGCGGGAGGGATGGAGACCCAGTACTTC. Combining the CDR3 with reference TRBV7-9 and TRBJ2-5 gives the whole variable domain DTGVSQNPRHKITKRGQNVTFRCDPISEHNRLYWYRQTLGQGPEFLTYFQNEAQLEKSRLLSDRFSAERPKGSFSTLEIQRTEQGDSAMYLCASSLASAGGMETQYFGPGTRLLVL.

The chain combines TRBV4-1 with TRBJ2-1; the match to TRBD2 covers 9 bases. The junction had 5 bases not matched to a gene; V was cut back by 2 bases and J by 3 bases. In germline, CDR1 is MGHRA, CDR2 YSYEKL. The CDR3 is made up of 16 amino acids. The CDR3 protein is CASSQSSGMIYNEQFF. The CDR3 DNA sequence: TGCGCCAGCAGCCAATCTAGCGGGATGATCTACAATGAGCAGTTCTTC.

Only a few counts were recorded for this clonotype. J is TRBJ1-2 and V is TRBV5-1; perhaps TRBD1 as D (5 bases). CDR1 is SGHRS, CDR2 YFSETQ, per germline. The CDR3 covers 16 residues. V lost 4 bases and J 6 bases, leaving 22 bases between the germline ends. Written as DNA, the CDR3 is TGCGCCAGCAGCCCGGAAGCCCCACGGGGGGGGAATGGCTACACCTTC. This translates into CASSPEAPRGGNGYTF. Together with reference TRBV5-1 and TRBJ1-2, the CDR3 gives the full variable domain: KAGVTQTPRYLIKTRGQQVTLSCSPISGHRSVSWYQQTPGQGLQFLFEYFSETQRNKGNFPGRFSGRQFSNSRSEMNVSTLELGDSALYLCASSPEAPRGGNGYTFGSGTRLTVV.

This clonotype was seen a few times. The chain carries TRBV9 and TRBJ2-1, with 8 bases identical to TRBD1. Germline CDR1 and CDR2: SGDLS and YYNGEE. CDR3 length: 14 amino acids. V gave up 3 bases and J gave up 10 bases; unmatched junction bases: 9. The CDR3 DNA sequence: TGTGCCAGCAGCGCACAGACAGGGGTCGGAGAGCAGTTCTTC. As protein: CASSAQTGVGEQFF. The entire variable domain, with the rest obtained from reference TRBV9 and TRBJ2-1, is as follows: DSGVTQTPKHLITATGQRVTLRCSPRSGDLSVYWYQQSLDQGLQFLIQYYNGEERAKGNILERFSAQQFPDLHSELNLSSLELGDSALYFCASSAQTGVGEQFFGPGTRLTVL.

The chain uses TRBV11-2 and TRBJ2-5, with 12 bases that match TRBD1. There are 16 residues in the CDR3. Trimming took 4 bases from V and 5 from J; bases not matched to a gene: 8. Germline V gives CDR1 SGHAT, CDR2 FQNNGV. CDR3 amino acids: CASSSGTGGLGETQYF. As DNA, the CDR3 is TGTGCCAGCAGCTCCGGGACAGGGGGCTTGGGGGAGACCCAGTACTTC.

This clonotype was seen more than once but under ten times. The CDR3 loop reads CASSGSGQETQYF. CDR3 DNA sequence: TGTGCCAGCAGCGGTAGCGGCCAAGAGACCCAGTACTTC. The V gene is TRBV9, the J gene TRBJ2-5; perhaps TRBD2 as D (6 bases). The CDR3 has 13 residues. Germline V gives CDR1 SGDLS, CDR2 YYNGEE. Trimming took off 3 bases at V and 1 base at J, with 7 bases between the two ends. The full variable domain, completed using reference TRBV9 and TRBJ2-5, is DSGVTQTPKHLITATGQRVTLRCSPRSGDLSVYWYQQSLDQGLQFLIQYYNGEERAKGNILERFSAQQFPDLHSELNLSSLELGDSALYFCASSGSGQETQYFGPGTRLLVL.

In the case of this clonotype: A clone one base away is much larger, so this may be a read error. The gene calls are TRBV6-1 and TRBJ2-3; TRBD2 is a possible D gene (5 bases). Per germline, CDR1 MNHNS and CDR2 SASEGT. Trimming removed 1 base at V and 5 bases at J, with 19 bases between. This CDR3 contains 17 residues. DNA of the CDR3: TGTGCCAGCAGTGAAGTCCCCGGGCTAACGAGCGGAGATACGCAGTATTTT. This translates into CASSEVPGLTSGDTQYF.

This chain connects TRBV10-2 to TRBJ2-1; weak D call: TRBD2 (6 bases). Trimming took 6 bases from V and 5 from J, leaving 20 bases between them. The CDR3 spans 16 residues. Germline V gives CDR1 WSHSY, CDR2 SAAADI. The CDR3, as DNA: TGCGCCAGCAGCTTTGGGACGGAGGGGTTCCACAATGAGCAGTTCTTC. Protein: CASSFGTEGFHNEQFF.

The V call is TRBV7-2, the J call TRBJ2-1, with TRBD2 identical over 8 bases. There are 17 residues in the CDR3. With V trimmed by 1 base and J by 2 bases, 7 bases remained unmatched. Germline V gene lookup returns CDR1 SGHTA and CDR2 FQGNSA. The CDR3, as DNA: TGTGCCAGCAGCTTAGGCGGCGGGAGGTCCCCCTACAATGAGCAGTTCTTC. Amino acids: CASSLGGGRSPYNEQFF.

V gene TRBV30 combines with J gene TRBJ2-1, with D tentatively TRBD2 (5 bases). V lost 0 bases, J lost 8 bases, and 17 bases lay in between. This CDR3 has 15 amino acids. Germline V gene sequence: CDR1 GTSNPN, CDR2 SVGIG (reference sequence). Here the CDR3 reads CAWSVSIGSGDEQFF. The CDR3 DNA reads TGTGCCTGGAGTGTATCTATAGGGAGCGGCGATGAGCAGTTCTTC.

V usage is TRBV20-1 and J usage is TRBJ2-5, with 7 bases that match TRBD2. The end of the DNA fits TRBJ2-7 better, so the J call may be wrong. The germline gives CDR1 DFQATT, CDR2 SNEGSKA (reference sequence). The CDR3 runs to 14 residues. This CDR3 is CSALPTSRSYEQYF. DNA for the CDR3: TGCAGTGCCCTTCCGACTAGCCGAAGCTACGAGCAGTACTTC.

V is TRBV30 and J is TRBJ1-2; D gene uncertain. Deletions cut 1 base from V and 8 bases from J, with 8 bases between. There are 11 residues in the CDR3. Per the germline V gene, CDR1 is GTSNPN and CDR2 is SVGIG (reference sequence). The CDR3 DNA follows: TGTGCCTGGAGTGCCGACTTAGGCTACACCTTC. Amino acids: CAWSADLGYTF.

This clonotype has only a few counts. The J gene is TRBJ2-7, the V gene TRBV20-1, with TRBD1 matching over 10 bases. J lost 2 bases, V lost 3 bases, and 4 bases had no gene match. This CDR3 comprises 14 residues. Germline V lookup: CDR1 DFQATT, CDR2 SNEGSKA (reference sequence). CDR3 DNA sequence: TGCAGTGCTAGTAAGGGGACAGGGGCCTACGAGCAGTACTTC. Encoded protein: CSASKGTGAYEQYF.

This clonotype has only one observation. The CDR3 is CASSDCFRWEVQYF. Written as DNA, the CDR3 is TGTGCCAGCAGTGACTGTTTCAGATGGGAGGTCCAGTACTTC. The chain recombines TRBV6-4 with TRBJ2-5, with D perhaps TRBD2 (6 bases). The CDR3 consists of 14 residues. V lost 1 base to trimming and J lost 10 bases, with 16 bases between them. CDR1 and CDR2 (germline): MRHNA, SNTAGT.

This clonotype appeared a few times. In DNA form, the CDR3 reads TGTGCCAGCAGCGCCTTTAGCGGGCCCTACCAAGAGACCCAGTACTTC. This translates into CASSAFSGPYQETQYF. The chain employs TRBV9 and TRBJ2-5; 7 nucleotides match TRBD2. J gave up 0 bases and V 3 bases, and 8 bases lay outside the gene matches. Germline V CDR1 and CDR2: SGDLS, YYNGEE. There are 16 residues in the CDR3.

The chain is built from TRBV12-3 or TRBV12-4 and TRBJ2-1; 10 nucleotides match TRBD2. The CDR3 is made up of 16 amino acids. Trimming took 2 bases from V and 8 from J; bases not matched to a gene: 9. CDR3 region: CASSLRSGRAVYEQFF. The CDR3 DNA reads TGTGCCAGCAGTTTAAGAAGCGGGAGGGCCGTATATGAGCAGTTCTTC.

V is TRBV5-1 and J is TRBJ2-7, with 12 nucleotides matching TRBD2. V lost 3 bases, J lost 5 bases, and 6 bases stayed unmatched. Germline CDR1 SGHRS, CDR2 YFSETQ. The CDR3 loop spans 15 amino acids. CDR3 DNA sequence: TGCGCCAGCAGCTGGGCGACTAGCGGGGGCAACGAGCAGTACTTC. Translated: CASSWATSGGNEQYF.

The table lists this clonotype with a few counts. This chain connects TRBV13 to TRBJ1-4; D unresolved. The CDR3 loop spans 14 amino acids. Trimming cost V 1 base and J 8 bases, with 11 bases left between them. Germline CDR1 PRHDT, CDR2 FYEKMQ (reference sequence). The CDR3 DNA follows: TGTGCCAGCAGCTTAGCCGGGGTTGGGGAAAAACTGTTTTTT. Translating gives CASSLAGVGEKLFF. The entire variable domain, with the rest obtained from reference TRBV13 and TRBJ1-4, is as follows: AAGVIQSPRHLIKEKRETATLKCYPIPRHDTVYWYQQGPGQDPQFLISFYEKMQSDKGSIPDRFSAQQFSDYHSELNMSSLELGDSALYFCASSLAGVGEKLFFGSGTQLSVL.

The rearrangement uses TRBV20-1 and TRBJ2-7, with 9 bases aligning to TRBD1. Losses at the gene ends were 6 bases for V and 3 bases for J; bases not matched to a gene: 12. The germline gives CDR1 DFQATT, CDR2 SNEGSKA (reference sequence). The CDR3 contains 15 residues. CDR3 DNA sequence: TGCAGTGCCGACAAAACTGGACAGGGGTTCTACGAGCAGTACTTC. Protein product: CSADKTGQGFYEQYF.

The sample holds a few counts of this clonotype. This sequence joins TRBV20-1 and TRBJ1-2, with a possible D match to TRBD1 (5 bases). Germline assignment: CDR1 DFQATT and CDR2 SNEGSKA (reference sequence). The CDR3 contains 15 residues. Trimming took off 5 bases at V and 6 bases at J, with 22 bases between the two ends. CDR3 coding DNA: TGCAGTGCTCCCCGACAGACTCGATCCCGGGATGGCTACACCTTC. Translated, it gives CSAPRQTRSRDGYTF.

This clonotype was counted a few times. This chain uses TRBV20-1 with TRBJ2-7; TRBD2 matches 7 bases. V gave up 6 bases and J gave up 5 bases; unmatched junction bases: 10. The germline gives CDR1 DFQATT, CDR2 SNEGSKA (reference sequence). The CDR3 runs to 13 residues. CDR3 sequence reads: CSASNPSGHEQYF. The DNA for the CDR3 is TGCAGTGCCTCGAACCCTAGCGGACACGAGCAGTACTTC.

This clonotype was seen only a few times. V usage is TRBV9 and J usage is TRBJ2-7, with D tentatively TRBD1 (5 bases). Trimming stripped 0 bases from V and 2 bases from J, with 18 bases between. Germline values: CDR1 SGDLS, CDR2 YYNGEE. CDR3 length: 17 amino acids. CDR3 sequence reads: CASSVVSLWRQTYEQYF. CDR3 DNA: TGTGCCAGCAGCGTAGTTTCTCTTTGGAGACAGACCTACGAGCAGTACTTC.

This clonotype was detected ten times or more. This sequence joins TRBV29-1 and TRBJ2-7; D is possibly TRBD1 or TRBD2 (7 bases each). CDR1 SQVTM and CDR2 ANQGSEA come from the germline V gene. The CDR3 is 14 amino acids. The V end was cut by 3 bases, the J end by 2 bases, with 14 bases between. CDR3 DNA: TGCAGCGTTGATGGAGCAGGGGGGGCCTACGAGCAGTACTTC. This encodes CSVDGAGGAYEQYF.

The chain couples TRBV5-6 to TRBJ1-1; tentative D call: TRBD1 (5 bases). Germline V gene sequence: CDR1 SGHDT, CDR2 YYEEEE. Trimming took off 1 base at V and 0 bases at J, with 10 bases between the two ends. This CDR3 contains 15 residues. The CDR3 region is CASSLRVRVNTEAFF. CDR3 DNA: TGTGCCAGCAGCTTGCGGGTCAGGGTGAACACTGAAGCTTTCTTT.